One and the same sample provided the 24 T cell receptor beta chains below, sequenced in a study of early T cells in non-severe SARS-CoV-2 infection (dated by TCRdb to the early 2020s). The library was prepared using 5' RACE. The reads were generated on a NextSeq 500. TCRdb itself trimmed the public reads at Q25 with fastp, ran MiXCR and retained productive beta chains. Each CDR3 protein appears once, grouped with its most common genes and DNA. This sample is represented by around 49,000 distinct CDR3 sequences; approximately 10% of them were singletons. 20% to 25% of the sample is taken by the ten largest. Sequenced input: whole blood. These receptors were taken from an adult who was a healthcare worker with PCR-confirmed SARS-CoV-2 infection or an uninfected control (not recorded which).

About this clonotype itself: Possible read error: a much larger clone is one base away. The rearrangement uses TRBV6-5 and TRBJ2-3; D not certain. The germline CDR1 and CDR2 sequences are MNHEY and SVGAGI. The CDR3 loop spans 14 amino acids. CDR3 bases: TGTGTCAGCAGTTACTCGAGGCAGACAGATACGCAGTATTTT. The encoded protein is CVSSYSRQTDTQYF.

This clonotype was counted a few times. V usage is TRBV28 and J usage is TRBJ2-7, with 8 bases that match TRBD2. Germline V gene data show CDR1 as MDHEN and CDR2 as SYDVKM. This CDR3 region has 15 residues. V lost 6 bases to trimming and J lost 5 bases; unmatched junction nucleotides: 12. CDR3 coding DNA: TGTGCCAGCAGCGGGGTAAGCGGGAGTGGCCACGAGCAGTACTTC. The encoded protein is CASSGVSGSGHEQYF.

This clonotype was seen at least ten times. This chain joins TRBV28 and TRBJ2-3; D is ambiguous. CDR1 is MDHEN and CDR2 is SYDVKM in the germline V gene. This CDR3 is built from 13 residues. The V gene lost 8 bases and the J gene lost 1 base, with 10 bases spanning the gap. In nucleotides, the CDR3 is TGTGCCAGCGGGATTGACGGCACAGATACGCAGTATTTT. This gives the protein CASGIDGTDTQYF.

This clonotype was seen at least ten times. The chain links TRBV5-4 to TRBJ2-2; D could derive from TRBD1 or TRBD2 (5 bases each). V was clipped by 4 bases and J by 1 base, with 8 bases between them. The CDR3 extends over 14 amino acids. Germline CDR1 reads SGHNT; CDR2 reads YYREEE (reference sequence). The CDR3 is CASSPGRNTGELFF. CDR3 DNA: TGTGCCAGCAGCCCGGGACGGAACACCGGGGAGCTGTTTTTT.

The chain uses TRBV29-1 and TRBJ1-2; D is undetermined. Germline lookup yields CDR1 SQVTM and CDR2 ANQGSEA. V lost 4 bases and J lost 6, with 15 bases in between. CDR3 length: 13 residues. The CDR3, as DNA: TGCAGCGTTGTGGGCTCCCCGGGAAATGGCTACACCTTC. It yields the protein CSVVGSPGNGYTF.

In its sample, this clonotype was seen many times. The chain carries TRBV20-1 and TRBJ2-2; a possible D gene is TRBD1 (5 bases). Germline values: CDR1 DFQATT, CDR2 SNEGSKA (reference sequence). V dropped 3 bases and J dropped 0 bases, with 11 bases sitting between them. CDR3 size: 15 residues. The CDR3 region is CSASAQGANTGELFF. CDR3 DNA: TGCAGTGCTAGTGCCCAGGGTGCGAACACCGGGGAGCTGTTTTTT.

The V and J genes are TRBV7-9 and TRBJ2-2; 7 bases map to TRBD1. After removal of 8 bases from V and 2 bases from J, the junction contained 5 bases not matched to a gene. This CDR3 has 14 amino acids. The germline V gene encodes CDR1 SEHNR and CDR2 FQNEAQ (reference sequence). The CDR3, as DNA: TGTGCCAGCCCGGGACAGTTAAACACCGGGGAGCTGTTTTTT. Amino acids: CASPGQLNTGELFF.

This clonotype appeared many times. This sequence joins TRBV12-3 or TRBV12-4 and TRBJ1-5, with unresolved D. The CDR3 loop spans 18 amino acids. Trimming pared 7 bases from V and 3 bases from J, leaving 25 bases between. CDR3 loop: CASNPSGWTLGDNQPQHF. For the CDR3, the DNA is TGTGCCAGCAACCCGTCGGGTTGGACCCTCGGCGACAATCAGCCCCAGCATTTT.

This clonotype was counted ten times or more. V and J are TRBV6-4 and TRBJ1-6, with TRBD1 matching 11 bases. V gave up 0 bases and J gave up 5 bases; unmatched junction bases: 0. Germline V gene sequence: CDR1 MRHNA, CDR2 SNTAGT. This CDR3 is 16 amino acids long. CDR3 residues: CASSDSDRGHNSPLHF. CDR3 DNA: TGTGCCAGCAGTGACTCGGACAGGGGGCATAATTCACCCCTCCACTTT.

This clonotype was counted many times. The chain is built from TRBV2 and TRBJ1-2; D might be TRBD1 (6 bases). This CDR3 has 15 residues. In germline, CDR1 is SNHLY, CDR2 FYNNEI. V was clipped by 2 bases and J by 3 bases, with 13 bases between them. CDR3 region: CASSELSEGDYGYTF. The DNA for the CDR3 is TGTGCCAGCAGTGAATTGAGTGAGGGGGACTATGGCTACACCTTC.

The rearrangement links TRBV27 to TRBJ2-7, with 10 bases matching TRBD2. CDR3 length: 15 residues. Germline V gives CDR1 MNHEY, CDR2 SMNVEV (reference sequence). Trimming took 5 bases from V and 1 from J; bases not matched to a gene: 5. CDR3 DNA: TGTGCCAGCAGTATAAGCGGGAGGGCATCCTACGAGCAGTACTTC. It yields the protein CASSISGRASYEQYF.

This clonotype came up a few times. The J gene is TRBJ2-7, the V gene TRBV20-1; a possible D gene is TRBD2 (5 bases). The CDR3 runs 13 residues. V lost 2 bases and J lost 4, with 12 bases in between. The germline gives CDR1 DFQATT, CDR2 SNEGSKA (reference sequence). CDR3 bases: TGCAGTGCTAGAATTCTGAGCGGTTACGAGCAGTACTTC. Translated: CSARILSGYEQYF.

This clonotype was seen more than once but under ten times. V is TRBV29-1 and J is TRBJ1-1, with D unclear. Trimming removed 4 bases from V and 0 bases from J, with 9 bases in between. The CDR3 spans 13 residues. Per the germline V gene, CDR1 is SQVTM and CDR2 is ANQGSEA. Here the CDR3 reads CSVVRVMNTEAFF. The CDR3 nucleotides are TGCAGCGTTGTTCGGGTAATGAACACTGAAGCTTTCTTT.

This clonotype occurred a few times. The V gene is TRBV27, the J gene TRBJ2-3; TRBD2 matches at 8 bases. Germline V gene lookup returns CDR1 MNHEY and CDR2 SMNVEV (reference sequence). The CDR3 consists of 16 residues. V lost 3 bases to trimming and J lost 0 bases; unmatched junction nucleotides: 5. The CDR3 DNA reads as TGTGCCAGCAGTTTGTGGCGGGGGGCTAGCACAGATACGCAGTATTTT. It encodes CASSLWRGASTDTQYF.

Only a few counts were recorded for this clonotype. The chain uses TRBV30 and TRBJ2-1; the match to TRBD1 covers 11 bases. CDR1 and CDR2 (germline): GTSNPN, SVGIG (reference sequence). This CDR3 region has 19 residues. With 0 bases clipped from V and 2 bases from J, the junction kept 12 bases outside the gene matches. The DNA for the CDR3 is TGTGCCTGGAGTGTACTTCCCCCCCGGGACAGGGGGACCTACAATGAGCAGTTCTTC. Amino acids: CAWSVLPPRDRGTYNEQFF.

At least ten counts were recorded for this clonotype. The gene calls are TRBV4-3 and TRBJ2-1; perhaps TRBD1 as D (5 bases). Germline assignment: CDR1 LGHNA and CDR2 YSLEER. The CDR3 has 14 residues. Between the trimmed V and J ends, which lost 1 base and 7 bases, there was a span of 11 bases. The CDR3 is CASSQVTTVNEQFF. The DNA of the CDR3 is TGCGCCAGCAGCCAAGTGACGACAGTAAATGAGCAGTTCTTC.

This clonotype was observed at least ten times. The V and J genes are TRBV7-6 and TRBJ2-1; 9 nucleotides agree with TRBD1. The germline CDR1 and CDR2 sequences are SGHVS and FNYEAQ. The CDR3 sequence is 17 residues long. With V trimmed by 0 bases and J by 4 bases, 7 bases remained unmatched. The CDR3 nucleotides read TGTGCCAGCAGCTTAGCCTCCGGGACAGGGTTATACAATGAGCAGTTCTTC. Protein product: CASSLASGTGLYNEQFF.

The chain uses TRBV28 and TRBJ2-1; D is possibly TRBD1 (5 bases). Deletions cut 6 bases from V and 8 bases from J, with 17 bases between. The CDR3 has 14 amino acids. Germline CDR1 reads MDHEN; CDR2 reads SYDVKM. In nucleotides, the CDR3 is TGTGCCAGCAGCCCAGGGCAGGGTTGGCATGAGCAGTTCTTC. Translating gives CASSPGQGWHEQFF.

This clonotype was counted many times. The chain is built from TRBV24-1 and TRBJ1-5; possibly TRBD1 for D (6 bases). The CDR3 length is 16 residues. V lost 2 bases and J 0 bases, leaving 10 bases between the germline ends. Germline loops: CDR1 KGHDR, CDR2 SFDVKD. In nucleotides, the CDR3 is TGTGCCACCAGTGATTCCCGGACAGTTAGCAATCAGCCCCAGCATTTT. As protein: CATSDSRTVSNQPQHF.

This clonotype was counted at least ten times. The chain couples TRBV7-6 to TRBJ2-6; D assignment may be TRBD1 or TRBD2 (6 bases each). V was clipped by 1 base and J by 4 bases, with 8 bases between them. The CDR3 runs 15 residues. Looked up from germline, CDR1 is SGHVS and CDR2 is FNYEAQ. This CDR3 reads CASSLGGAGANVLTF. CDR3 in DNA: TGTGCCAGCAGCTTAGGGGGGGCCGGGGCCAACGTCCTGACTTTC.

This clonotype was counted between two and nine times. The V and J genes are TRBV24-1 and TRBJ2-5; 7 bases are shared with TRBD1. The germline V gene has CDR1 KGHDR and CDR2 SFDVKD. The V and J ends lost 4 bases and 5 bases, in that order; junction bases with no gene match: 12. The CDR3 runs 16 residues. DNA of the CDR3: TGTGCCACCAGTGAGTCTGCACAGGGGCTGGGGGAGACCCAGTACTTC. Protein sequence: CATSESAQGLGETQYF.

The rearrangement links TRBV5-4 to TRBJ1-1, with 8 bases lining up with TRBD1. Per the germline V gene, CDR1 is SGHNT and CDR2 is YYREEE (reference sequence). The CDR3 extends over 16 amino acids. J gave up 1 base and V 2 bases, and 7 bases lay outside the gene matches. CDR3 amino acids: CASSFEDRVRNTEAFF. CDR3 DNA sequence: TGTGCCAGCAGCTTCGAGGACAGGGTCCGGAACACTGAAGCTTTCTTT.

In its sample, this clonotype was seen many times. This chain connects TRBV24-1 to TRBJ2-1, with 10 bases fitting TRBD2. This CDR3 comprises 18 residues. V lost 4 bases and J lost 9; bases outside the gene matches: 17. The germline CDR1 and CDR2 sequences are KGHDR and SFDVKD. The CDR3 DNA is TGTGCCACCAGTGACTCCCGAACTAGCGGGGAGGGGAGACGTGAGCAGTTCTTC. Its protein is CATSDSRTSGEGRREQFF.

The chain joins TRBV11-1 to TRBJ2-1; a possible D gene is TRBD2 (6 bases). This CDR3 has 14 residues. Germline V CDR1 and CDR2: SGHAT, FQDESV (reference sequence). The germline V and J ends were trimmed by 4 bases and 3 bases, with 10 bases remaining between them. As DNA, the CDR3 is TGTGCCAGCAGCTCCTTAGCGGACTACAATGAGCAGTTCTTC. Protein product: CASSSLADYNEQFF.